This TCR beta chain was profiled in a study of OX40 agonist ivuxolimab in advanced cancers. As for the study in general: A mean age of roughly 62 years, range about 20 to 79, was recorded, and approximately 85% were male. It was permissible to have had prior anti-PD-1, anti-PD-L1 or anti-CTLA-4 therapy, and around 40% had some.

General study findings and limits: More expanded clones were found, on average, in CD8+ than in CD4+ T cells. In the 0.1 to 3.0 mg/kg range, CD4+ and CD8+ blood T cells had expanded clonally by week 6.

V shed 9 bases, J shed 5 bases, and the junction held 6 bases outside the gene matches. The germline CDR1 and CDR2 sequences are MRHNA and SNTAGT. The CDR3 runs to 14 residues. For this clone: Its specificity is not known.

Using immunoSEQ multiplex PCR, the repertoire was profiled, and TCRdb retains in-frame clones only, with some absent. The sample has tens of thousands of clones, about 85% seen once. The material sequenced was CD4+ or CD8+ T cells sorted from blood, taken in a trial of the OX40 agonist ivuxolimab. The source of this sequence is an adult with an advanced solid tumor such as melanoma, head and neck, liver or kidney cancer. The chain uses TRBV6-4 and TRBJ2-2, with TRBD1 identical over 10 bases. The CDR3 nucleotides read TGTGCCAGTCGACAGGGGGCAGGAACCGGGGAGCTGTTTTTT. Residues: CASRQGAGTGELFF.